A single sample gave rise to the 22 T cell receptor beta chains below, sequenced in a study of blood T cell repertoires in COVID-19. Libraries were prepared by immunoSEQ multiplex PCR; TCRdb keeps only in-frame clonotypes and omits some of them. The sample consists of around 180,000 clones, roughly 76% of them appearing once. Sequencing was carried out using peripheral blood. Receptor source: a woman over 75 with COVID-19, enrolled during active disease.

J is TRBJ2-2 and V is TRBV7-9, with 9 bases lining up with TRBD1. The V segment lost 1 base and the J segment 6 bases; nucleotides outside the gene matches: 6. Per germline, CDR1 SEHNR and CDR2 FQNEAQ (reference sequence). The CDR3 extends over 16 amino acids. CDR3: CASSLGDRDIAGELFF. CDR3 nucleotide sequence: TGTGCCAGCAGCTTAGGGGACAGGGATATCGCCGGGGAGCTGTTTTTT.

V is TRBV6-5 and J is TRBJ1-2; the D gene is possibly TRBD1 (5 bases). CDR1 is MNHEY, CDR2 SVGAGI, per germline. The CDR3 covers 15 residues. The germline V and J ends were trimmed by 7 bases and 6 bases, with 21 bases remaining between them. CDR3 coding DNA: TGTGCCAGCACCACCCCGGGAGGAGGGGTCGATGGCTACACCTTC. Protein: CASTTPGGGVDGYTF.

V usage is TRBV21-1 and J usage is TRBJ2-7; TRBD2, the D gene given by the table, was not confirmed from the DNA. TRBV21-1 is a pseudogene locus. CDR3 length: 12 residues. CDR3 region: CARADGLYEQYF. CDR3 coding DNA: TGTGCCAGAGCCGACGGACTCTACGAGCAGTACTTC.

CDR3 in DNA: TGTGCCAGCAGCTTGTACGGGGAGGGATTCGTCAATGAGCAGTTCTTC. It translates to CASSLYGEGFVNEQFF. The chain employs TRBV5-4 and TRBJ2-1, with TRBD2 identical over 7 bases. With 1 base clipped from V and 6 bases from J, the junction kept 10 bases outside the gene matches. The germline V gene encodes CDR1 SGHNT and CDR2 YYREEE (reference sequence). The CDR3 extends over 16 amino acids.

CDR3 DNA sequence: TGCGCCAGCAGGGGACTAGCGGCCTACAATGAGCAGTTCTTC. It translates to CASRGLAAYNEQFF. The rearrangement links TRBV5-1 to TRBJ2-1; TRBD2 aligns across 11 bases. Germline V gene data show CDR1 as SGHRS and CDR2 as YFSETQ. J was trimmed by 2 bases and V by 5 bases; bases with no gene match: 0. The CDR3 is made up of 14 amino acids.

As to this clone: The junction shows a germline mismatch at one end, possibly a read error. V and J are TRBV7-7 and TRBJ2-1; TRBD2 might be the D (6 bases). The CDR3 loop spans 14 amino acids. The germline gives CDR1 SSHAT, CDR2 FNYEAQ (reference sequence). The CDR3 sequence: CASSLVGQGGEQFF. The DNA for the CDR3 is TGTGCTAGCAGCTTAGTGGGGCAGGGAGGTGAGCAGTTCTTC.

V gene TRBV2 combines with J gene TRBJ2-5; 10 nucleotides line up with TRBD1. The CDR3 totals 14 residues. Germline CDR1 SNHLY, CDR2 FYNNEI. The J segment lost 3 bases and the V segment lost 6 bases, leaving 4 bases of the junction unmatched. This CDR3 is CASRKDRGEETQYF. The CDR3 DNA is TGTGCCAGCAGAAAGGACAGGGGGGAAGAGACCCAGTACTTC. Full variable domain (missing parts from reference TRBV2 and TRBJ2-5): EPEVTQTPSHQVTQMGQEVILRCVPISNHLYFYWYRQILGQKVEFLVSFYNNEISEKSEIFDDQFSVERPDGSNFTLKIRSTKLEDSAMYFCASRKDRGEETQYFGPGTRLLVL.

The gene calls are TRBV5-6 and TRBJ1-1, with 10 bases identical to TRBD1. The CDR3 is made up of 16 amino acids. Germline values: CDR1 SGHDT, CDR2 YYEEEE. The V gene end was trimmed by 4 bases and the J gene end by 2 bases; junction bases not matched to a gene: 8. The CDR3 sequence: CASSPGQGFFNTEAFF. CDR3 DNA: TGTGCCAGCAGCCCGGGACAGGGGTTTTTTAACACTGAAGCTTTCTTT.

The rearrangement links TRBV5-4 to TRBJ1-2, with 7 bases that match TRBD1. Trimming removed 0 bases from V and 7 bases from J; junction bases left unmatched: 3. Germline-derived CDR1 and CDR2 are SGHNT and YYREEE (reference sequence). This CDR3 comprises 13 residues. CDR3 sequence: CASSLEGARGYTF. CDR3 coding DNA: TGTGCCAGCAGCTTGGAGGGGGCGCGTGGCTACACCTTC.

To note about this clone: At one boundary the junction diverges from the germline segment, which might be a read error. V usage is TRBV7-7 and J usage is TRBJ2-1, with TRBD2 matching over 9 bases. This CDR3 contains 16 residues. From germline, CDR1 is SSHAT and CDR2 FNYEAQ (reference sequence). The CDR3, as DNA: TGTGCTAGCAGCTCTCGACTAGCGGATTCCTACAATGAGCAGTTCTTC. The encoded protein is CASSSRLADSYNEQFF.

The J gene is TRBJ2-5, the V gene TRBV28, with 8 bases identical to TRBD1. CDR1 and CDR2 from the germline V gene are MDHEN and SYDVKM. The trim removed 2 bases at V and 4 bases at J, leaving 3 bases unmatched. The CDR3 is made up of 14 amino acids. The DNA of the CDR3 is TGTGCCAGCAGTTTACCAGGGGGCGGAGAGACCCAGTACTTC. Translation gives CASSLPGGGETQYF.

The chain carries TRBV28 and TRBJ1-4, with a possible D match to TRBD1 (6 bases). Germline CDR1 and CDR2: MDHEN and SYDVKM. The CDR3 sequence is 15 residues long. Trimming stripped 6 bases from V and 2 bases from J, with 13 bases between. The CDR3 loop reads CASRRTTGTNEKLFF. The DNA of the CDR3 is TGTGCCAGCAGACGAACGACAGGCACTAATGAAAAACTGTTTTTT.

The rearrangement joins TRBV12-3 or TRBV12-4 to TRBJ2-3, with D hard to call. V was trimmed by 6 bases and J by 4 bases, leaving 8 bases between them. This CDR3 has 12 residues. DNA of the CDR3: TGTGCCAGCAGCCAGATCGCAGATACGCAGTATTTT. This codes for CASSQIADTQYF.

The CDR3 nucleotides are TGTGCCAGCAGCTTAGCAGGGACAGGGGGCGCTCTGGGTAGGACCGGGGAGCTGTTTTTT. Residues: CASSLAGTGGALGRTGELFF. The chain carries TRBV7-8 and TRBJ2-2; 12 bases fit TRBD1. The CDR3 is made up of 20 amino acids. Per the germline V gene, CDR1 is SGHVS and CDR2 is FQNEAQ. Trimming at V came to 0 bases and at J to 5 bases, leaving 13 bases not matched to a gene.

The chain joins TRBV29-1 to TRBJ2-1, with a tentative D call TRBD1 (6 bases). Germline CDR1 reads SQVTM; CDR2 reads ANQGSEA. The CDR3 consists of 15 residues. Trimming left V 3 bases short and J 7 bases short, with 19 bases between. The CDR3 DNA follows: TGCAGCGTTGAGGGGGTAGGGGGAGTGGGAAATGAGCAGTTCTTC. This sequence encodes CSVEGVGGVGNEQFF.

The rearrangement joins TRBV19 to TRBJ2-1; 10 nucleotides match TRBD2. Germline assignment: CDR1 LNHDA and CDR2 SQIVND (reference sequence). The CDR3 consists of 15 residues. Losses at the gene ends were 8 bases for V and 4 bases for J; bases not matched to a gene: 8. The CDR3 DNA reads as TGTGCCAGTCAATGGACTAGCGGTGCTTACAATGAGCAGTTCTTC. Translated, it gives CASQWTSGAYNEQFF.

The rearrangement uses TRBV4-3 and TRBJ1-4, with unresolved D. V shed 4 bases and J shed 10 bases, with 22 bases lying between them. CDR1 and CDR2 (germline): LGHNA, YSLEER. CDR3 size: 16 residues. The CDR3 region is CASSLGGYGAFAKLFF. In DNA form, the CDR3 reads TGCGCCAGCAGCCTGGGAGGGTACGGTGCCTTCGCAAAACTGTTTTTT.

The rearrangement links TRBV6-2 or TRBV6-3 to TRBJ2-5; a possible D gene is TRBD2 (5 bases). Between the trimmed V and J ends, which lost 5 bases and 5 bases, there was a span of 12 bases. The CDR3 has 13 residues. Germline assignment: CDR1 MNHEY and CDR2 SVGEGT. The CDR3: CASSGPGWETQYF. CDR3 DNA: TGTGCCAGCAGTGGCCCGGGATGGGAGACCCAGTACTTC.

CDR3 in amino acids: CASSLRAGGNSPLHF. For the CDR3, the DNA is TGTGCCAGCAGTTTACGGGCAGGGGGAAATTCACCCCTCCACTTT. This chain links TRBV28 with TRBJ1-6; TRBD1 aligns across 7 bases. V was pared by 2 bases and J by 7 bases, with 5 bases of the junction left unmatched. Looked up from germline, CDR1 is MDHEN and CDR2 is SYDVKM. The CDR3 extends over 15 amino acids.

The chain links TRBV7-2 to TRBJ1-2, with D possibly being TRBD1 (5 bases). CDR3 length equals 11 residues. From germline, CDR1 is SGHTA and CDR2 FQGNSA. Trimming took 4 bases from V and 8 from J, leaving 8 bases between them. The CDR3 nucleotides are TGTGCCAGCAGCTCGGGGGGAGGCTACACCTTC. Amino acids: CASSSGGGYTF.

The CDR3 sequence is CASSLTGGMYEQYF. CDR3 in DNA: TGTGCCAGCAGTCTGACAGGGGGCATGTACGAGCAGTACTTC. J is TRBJ2-7 and V is TRBV28, with 10 nucleotides matching TRBD1. The germline gives CDR1 MDHEN, CDR2 SYDVKM. The CDR3 is 14 residues long. V gave up 5 bases and J gave up 4 bases; unmatched junction bases: 5.

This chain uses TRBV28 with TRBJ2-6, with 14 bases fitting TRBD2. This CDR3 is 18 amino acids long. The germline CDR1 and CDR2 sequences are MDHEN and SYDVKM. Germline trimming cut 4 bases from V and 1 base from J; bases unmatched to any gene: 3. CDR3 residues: CASSWGLAGDSGANVLTF. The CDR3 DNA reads TGTGCCAGCAGTTGGGGACTAGCGGGAGATTCTGGGGCCAACGTCCTGACTTTC.